The rows below give T cell receptor beta chains drawn from one sample of a study of blood T cells in healthy people across ages. One entry per CDR3 protein, called by TCRdb with MiXCR from the 5' RACE reads. The sample gives about 1.8 million distinct CDR3 sequences, roughly 49% of which show up once; around 2.1% is in the top ten. Input material: blood. The receptors derive from a middle-aged woman in good health. Each CDR3 is given with its conserved first and last residue. D genes are given only for firm matches. Not all rows give a size; the values are once, few, many and, for expanded clones, a class.

j_call: TRBJ2-1; v_call: TRBV20-1; clone_size: few; d_call: TRBD2; cdr3_nt: TGCAGTGCTGGAACTAGCGGGGGGGCCCTTGCCTACAATGAGCAGTTCTTC; cdr3_aa: CSAGTSGGALAYNEQFF
j_call: TRBJ2-3; v_call: TRBV4-3; clone_size: few; d_call: TRBD2; cdr3_nt: TGCGCCAGCAGCCAAATTGCTAGCGGGGGTGCAGATACGCAGTATTTT; cdr3_aa: CASSQIASGGADTQYF
j_call: TRBJ1-5; v_call: TRBV9; clone_size: .; d_call: .; cdr3_nt: TGTGCCAGCAGGGAACCGTGGTGTCAGCCCCAGCATTTT; cdr3_aa: CASREPWCQPQHF
j_call: TRBJ2-1; v_call: TRBV20-1; clone_size: .; d_call: .; cdr3_nt: TGCAGTAAAGAAGGCCCTTCCTACAATGAGCAGTTCTTC; cdr3_aa: CSKEGPSYNEQFF
j_call: TRBJ2-1; v_call: TRBV29-1; clone_size: .; d_call: .; cdr3_nt: TGCAGCCCGTACTATCCGGGGCCCAAGGTCTACAATGAGCAGTTCTTC; cdr3_aa: CSPYYPGPKVYNEQFF
j_call: TRBJ1-2; v_call: TRBV5-6; clone_size: few; d_call: TRBD1; cdr3_nt: TGTGCCAGCAGCTTGTCAGACAGGGGGCGCAACTATGGCTACACCTTC; cdr3_aa: CASSLSDRGRNYGYTF
j_call: TRBJ2-7; v_call: TRBV5-1; clone_size: few; d_call: .; cdr3_nt: TGCGCCAGCAGTTGGACCGACGGCTCCTACGAGCAGTACTTC; cdr3_aa: CASSWTDGSYEQYF
j_call: TRBJ2-7; v_call: TRBV27; clone_size: .; d_call: TRBD1; cdr3_nt: TGTGCCAGCAACCCACAGGGGTCCCACGAGCAGTACTTC; cdr3_aa: CASNPQGSHEQYF
j_call: TRBJ2-3; v_call: TRBV9; clone_size: .; d_call: TRBD2; cdr3_nt: TGTGCCAGCAGCGTAGCCGGGACTAGCGCAGATACGCAGTATTTT; cdr3_aa: CASSVAGTSADTQYF
j_call: TRBJ1-6; v_call: TRBV5-1; clone_size: .; d_call: .; cdr3_nt: TGCGCCAGCAGCACTTCCGGGACGGCCAATTCACCCCTCCACTTT; cdr3_aa: CASSTSGTANSPLHF
j_call: TRBJ2-5; v_call: TRBV5-1; clone_size: few; d_call: .; cdr3_nt: TGCGCCAGCACCTTCGGGTACCAAGAGACCCAGTACTTC; cdr3_aa: CASTFGYQETQYF
j_call: TRBJ2-1; v_call: TRBV10-3; clone_size: .; d_call: TRBD1; cdr3_nt: TGTGCCATCAGTGAGGCGGGACAGGGGAGTTACAATGAGCAGTTCTTC; cdr3_aa: CAISEAGQGSYNEQFF
j_call: TRBJ1-4; v_call: TRBV29-1; clone_size: .; d_call: TRBD1; cdr3_nt: TGCAGCGTTGGGTGGCAAGACAGGGCTAATGAAAAACTGTTTTTT; cdr3_aa: CSVGWQDRANEKLFF
j_call: TRBJ2-5; v_call: TRBV9; clone_size: .; d_call: .; cdr3_nt: TGTGCCAGCAGGGCTACATTTGGGTCGGATCAAGAGACCCAGTACTTC; cdr3_aa: CASRATFGSDQETQYF
j_call: TRBJ1-2; v_call: TRBV3-1; clone_size: .; d_call: .; cdr3_nt: TGTGCCAGCAGCCGGGACTTCGAAACCTCACGAGGCTACACCTTC; cdr3_aa: CASSRDFETSRGYTF
j_call: TRBJ2-1; v_call: TRBV2; clone_size: .; d_call: .; cdr3_nt: TGTGCCAGCACTGCCAGGGAAAGCTACACTGAGCAGTTCTTC; cdr3_aa: CASTARESYTEQFF
j_call: TRBJ2-1; v_call: TRBV6-2/TRBV6-3; clone_size: .; d_call: TRBD2; cdr3_nt: TGTGCCAGCAGTGAGTCGACTAGCGGATTCTACAATGAGCAGTTCTTC; cdr3_aa: CASSESTSGFYNEQFF
j_call: TRBJ2-7; v_call: TRBV4-2; clone_size: few; d_call: .; cdr3_nt: TGTGCCAGCAGCCAAGAAGAGGGAAGGGTGGACGAGCAGTACTTC; cdr3_aa: CASSQEEGRVDEQYF
j_call: TRBJ1-2; v_call: TRBV12-3/TRBV12-4; clone_size: few; d_call: .; cdr3_nt: TGTGCCAGCAGTTTACCAGGGAACGGCTACACCTTC; cdr3_aa: CASSLPGNGYTF
j_call: TRBJ2-3; v_call: TRBV7-8; clone_size: few; d_call: TRBD2; cdr3_nt: TGTGCCAGCAGCCCTGGGGGGGGGACTAGCGGCACAGATACGCAGTATTTT; cdr3_aa: CASSPGGGTSGTDTQYF
j_call: TRBJ2-5; v_call: TRBV6-6; clone_size: .; d_call: .; cdr3_nt: TGTGCCAGCAGTGACGGGCAGCACCAAGAGACCCGGTACTTC; cdr3_aa: CASSDGQHQETRYF
j_call: TRBJ2-1; v_call: TRBV6-5; clone_size: few; d_call: TRBD2; cdr3_nt: TGTGCCAGCACTAAGTCGGGACTAGCGAGGAATGAGCAGTTCTTC; cdr3_aa: CASTKSGLARNEQFF
j_call: TRBJ2-1; v_call: TRBV27; clone_size: .; d_call: TRBD1; cdr3_nt: TGTGCCAGCAGTTTGCCCCGGGACAGGGGTTACAATGAGCAGTTCTTC; cdr3_aa: CASSLPRDRGYNEQFF
j_call: TRBJ1-4; v_call: TRBV29-1; clone_size: .; d_call: TRBD1; cdr3_nt: TGCAGCGTCGGACCCGACAGGGTAGAAGAAAAACTGTTTTTT; cdr3_aa: CSVGPDRVEEKLFF
j_call: TRBJ1-2; v_call: TRBV19; clone_size: .; d_call: .; cdr3_nt: TGTGCCAGTAGTATCGGAACTGGAACCCAAAACTATGGCTACACCTTC; cdr3_aa: CASSIGTGTQNYGYTF
j_call: TRBJ2-7; v_call: TRBV5-1; clone_size: .; d_call: .; cdr3_nt: TGCGCCAGCAGCGGGAGAGTGGGGACTTACGAGCAGTACTTC; cdr3_aa: CASSGRVGTYEQYF
j_call: TRBJ2-7; v_call: TRBV6-6; clone_size: .; d_call: .; cdr3_nt: TGTGCCAGCTGGAGGGGCTACGAGCAGTACTTC; cdr3_aa: CASWRGYEQYF
j_call: TRBJ1-2; v_call: TRBV15; clone_size: .; d_call: .; cdr3_nt: TGTGCCACCAGCAGAGTTGGAGGGTTGGGGAAACGTGGCTACACCTTC; cdr3_aa: CATSRVGGLGKRGYTF
j_call: TRBJ2-4; v_call: TRBV27; clone_size: few; d_call: .; cdr3_nt: TGTGCCAGCACGGGCGGATCCGAAAACATTCAGTACTTC; cdr3_aa: CASTGGSENIQYF
j_call: TRBJ2-3; v_call: TRBV6-1; clone_size: .; d_call: .; cdr3_nt: TGTGCCACAGCAACGGCTGCAGATACGCAGTATTTT; cdr3_aa: CATATAADTQYF
j_call: TRBJ2-7; v_call: TRBV13; clone_size: .; d_call: TRBD2; cdr3_nt: TGTGCCAGCAGCTTAGTAGGGGGGCTAGCGGGGAAATACGAGCAGTACTTC; cdr3_aa: CASSLVGGLAGKYEQYF
j_call: TRBJ2-1; v_call: TRBV28; clone_size: few; d_call: TRBD2; cdr3_nt: TGTGCCAGCAGTTCCGGGGGGGCGGATCACAATGAGCAGTTCTTC; cdr3_aa: CASSSGGADHNEQFF
j_call: TRBJ2-3; v_call: TRBV15; clone_size: .; d_call: TRBD2; cdr3_nt: TGTGCCACCAGCGGGAGGGGAGACGGCACAGATACGCAGTATTTT; cdr3_aa: CATSGRGDGTDTQYF
j_call: TRBJ1-2; v_call: TRBV2; clone_size: .; d_call: .; cdr3_nt: TGTGCCAGCAGTTTCGAAAGGACCAACTATGGCTACACCTTC; cdr3_aa: CASSFERTNYGYTF
j_call: TRBJ2-1; v_call: TRBV7-9; clone_size: .; d_call: TRBD1; cdr3_nt: TGTGCCAGCAGCGACCTTCTAGGGGGCCCCTACAATGAGCAGTTCTTC; cdr3_aa: CASSDLLGGPYNEQFF
j_call: TRBJ1-4; v_call: TRBV13; clone_size: few; d_call: .; cdr3_nt: TGTGCCAGCAGCGCCCCCGGAGGGGGAAAACTGTTTTTT; cdr3_aa: CASSAPGGGKLFF
j_call: TRBJ2-1; v_call: TRBV13; clone_size: few; d_call: TRBD2; cdr3_nt: TGTGCCAGCAGCTTATCGACACTACTAGCGGGGGGTGCCAATGAGCAGTTCTTC; cdr3_aa: CASSLSTLLAGGANEQFF
j_call: TRBJ2-3; v_call: TRBV5-1; clone_size: .; d_call: TRBD2; cdr3_nt: TGCGCCAGCAGCCCGGGACTAGCGGGGGGCATACCTAGCACAGATACGCAGTATTTT; cdr3_aa: CASSPGLAGGIPSTDTQYF
j_call: TRBJ1-4; v_call: TRBV28; clone_size: .; d_call: TRBD1; cdr3_nt: TGTGCCAGCAGTCCACGCCAACAGGGGATGGGCGGAAAACTGTTTTTT; cdr3_aa: CASSPRQQGMGGKLFF
j_call: TRBJ2-5; v_call: TRBV4-1; clone_size: .; d_call: TRBD2; cdr3_nt: TGCGCCAGCAGCCACCCCTCGGCGGGAGTTTATAATGAGCAGTACTTC; cdr3_aa: CASSHPSAGVYNEQYF
j_call: TRBJ2-3; v_call: TRBV20-1; clone_size: once; d_call: TRBD2; cdr3_nt: TGCAGTGCCAATATCCCGGGACTAGCGGGGTCCCGGGATACGCAGTATTTT; cdr3_aa: CSANIPGLAGSRDTQYF
j_call: TRBJ2-4; v_call: TRBV12-3/TRBV12-4; clone_size: .; d_call: .; cdr3_nt: TGTGCCAGCAGTTCCGTGGAAAACATTCAGTACTTC; cdr3_aa: CASSSVENIQYF
j_call: TRBJ2-4; v_call: TRBV6-2/TRBV6-3; clone_size: .; d_call: .; cdr3_nt: TGTGCCAGCAGTTACGGTAGCGTTGAACAGTACTTC; cdr3_aa: CASSYGSVEQYF